This T cell receptor beta chain was retrieved from a study of blood T cell repertoires in COVID-19. A single count supports this clone. Participants were aged about 18 to 100 years from 24 US areas. Recovered status in Cohort 3 required two negative PCRs, clearance, or symptom resolution. In the source study's methods: It was from reference gene primer amplification that nucleated cell counts were estimated. TCRdb keeps only in-frame clones here, not all; method: immunoSEQ multiplex PCR. Clone size and V and J calls were adopted from that table, with D and trimming inferred from the DNA. The data hold 300,000 to 400,000 clones, with 80% to 90% observed a single time. Germline assignment: CDR1 LNHDA and CDR2 SQIVND (reference sequence). The length of the CDR3 is 16 residues. The germline V and J ends were trimmed by 10 bases and 0 bases, with 19 bases remaining between them.

The chain couples TRBV19 to TRBJ2-1; tentatively, D is TRBD2 (5 bases). The TCR comes from a man aged 18 to 29 who had recovered from COVID-19. The specimen sequenced was PBMCs or T cells enriched from blood (not recorded which). This CDR3 is CATNLRGPSSYNEQFF. The CDR3 coding sequence is TGTGCCACTAACCTAAGAGGGCCCAGCTCCTACAATGAGCAGTTCTTC.